The entry below describes one TCR beta chain. These data originate in a study of blood T cell repertoires in COVID-19. In the authors' workflow: The assay estimated nucleated cells by amplifying reference gene primers. Method: immunoSEQ multiplex PCR; TCRdb's copy keeps in-frame clones and lacks some. The DNA was the basis for D and trimming; V, J and clone size are from that table. The sample lists over 50,000 clones; less than 90% were seen once. This CDR3 region has 16 residues. V shed 0 bases, J shed 4 bases, and the junction held 8 bases outside the gene matches. The V gene's germline CDR1 is MGHRA and CDR2 YSYEKL.

Material for sequencing was peripheral blood. The chain employs TRBV4-1 and TRBJ1-1, with TRBD1 matching over 7 bases. This receptor was obtained from a man aged 45-65 years with acute or convalescent COVID-19. The CDR3 DNA reads TGCGCCAGCAGCCAAGATCCGGCAGGGGGAAGCACTGAAGCTTTCTTT. This codes for CASSQDPAGGSTEAFF.